The 22 T cell receptor beta chains listed next were all sequenced from one sample in a study of T cells in Graves' hyperthyroidism and ophthalmopathy. Researchers amplified the TCR beta CDR3 regions from RNA transcripts. Primed by the HTBI set, a first-round RT-PCR was run on the TCR CDR3. TCRdb reanalysed the multiplex PCR reads using MiXCR and keeps one entry per CDR3 protein. The data show under 650,000 distinct CDR3 sequences, 16% seen once. The sequenced material came from blood. The receptors come from a woman in her thirties with Graves' hyperthyroidism.

This clonotype was seen many times. This chain connects TRBV12-3 or TRBV12-4 to TRBJ2-1; D is unclear. The CDR3 has 13 residues. Trimming removed 3 bases from V and 7 bases from J, with 10 bases in between. In DNA, the CDR3 is TGTGCCAGCAGTTTCGAGAGTTTGAATGAGCAGTTCTTC. Translation gives CASSFESLNEQFF.

This clonotype was detected ten times or more. The chain recombines TRBV7-3 with TRBJ2-3; the D gene is possibly TRBD1 (5 bases). The CDR3 contains 16 residues. Germline V CDR1 and CDR2: SGHTA, FQGTGA. The V end lost 4 bases, the J end lost 0 bases, and 14 bases lay between the germline ends. As DNA, the CDR3 is TGTGCCAGCAGCTCGGCTCCGCAGGGCAGCACAGATACGCAGTATTTT. Amino acids: CASSSAPQGSTDTQYF. The variable domain in full, with the rest retrieved from reference TRBV7-3 and TRBJ2-3, is GAGVSQTPSNKVTEKGKYVELRCDPISGHTALYWYRQSLGQGPEFLIYFQGTGAADDSGLPNDRFFAVRPEGSVSTLKIQRTERGDSAVYLCASSSAPQGSTDTQYFGPGTRLTVL.

This clonotype was recorded at least ten times. This chain connects TRBV2 to TRBJ2-5; possibly TRBD2 for D (6 bases). The CDR3 covers 14 residues. Germline CDR1 is SNHLY and CDR2 is FYNNEI. The germline V and J ends were trimmed by 1 base and 4 bases, with 10 bases remaining between them. CDR3 residues: CASSEEEGIETQYF. In DNA, the CDR3 is TGTGCCAGCAGTGAAGAGGAGGGTATAGAGACCCAGTACTTC.

Comments on this clonotype: An end of the junction does not agree with germline; a read error may underlie this. The chain joins TRBV7-2 to TRBJ2-2; D is perhaps TRBD1 or TRBD2 (5 bases each). The CDR3 totals 16 residues. Per the germline V gene, CDR1 is SGHTA and CDR2 is FQGNSA. CDR3 DNA: TGTGCCGGCAGCTTCCGGGGCAGTGCCAACACCGGGGAGCTGTTTTTT. Its protein product is CAGSFRGSANTGELFF.

The genes are TRBV6-1 and TRBJ1-1; D may be TRBD1 (5 bases). The germline gives CDR1 MNHNS, CDR2 SASEGT. V dropped 2 bases and J dropped 0 bases, with 10 bases sitting between them. This CDR3 is 15 amino acids long. CDR3 nucleotides: TGTGCCAGCAGTGAACAAGGGGCGATGAACACTGAAGCTTTCTTT. As protein: CASSEQGAMNTEAFF.

This clonotype was seen ten or more times. The rearrangement joins TRBV11-2 to TRBJ2-6, with D tentatively TRBD1 (5 bases). The CDR3 has 18 amino acids. Between the trimmed V and J ends, which lost 5 bases and 0 bases, there was a span of 17 bases. Germline values: CDR1 SGHAT, CDR2 FQNNGV. The CDR3 is CASSKTGLSFSGANVLTF. The CDR3 nucleotides are TGTGCCAGCAGCAAAACAGGCTTAAGTTTCTCTGGGGCCAACGTCCTGACTTTC.

There are a few counts of this clonotype. The chain couples TRBV4-3 to TRBJ2-1; no clear D gene. Trimming stripped 6 bases from V and 0 bases from J, with 9 bases between. The CDR3 has 14 residues. From germline, CDR1 is LGHNA and CDR2 YSLEER. The CDR3 protein is CASSRWNSYNEQFF. The DNA for the CDR3 is TGCGCCAGCAGTAGATGGAACTCCTACAATGAGCAGTTCTTC.

This clonotype was detected many times. The gene calls are TRBV6-1 and TRBJ2-2; no firm D call. Trimming removed 5 bases at V and 6 bases at J, with 4 bases between. The CDR3 length is 11 residues. Germline V lookup: CDR1 MNHNS, CDR2 SASEGT. In nucleotides, the CDR3 is TGTGCCAGCAGTTACGCCGGGGAGCTGTTTTTT. Its translation is CASSYAGELFF.

This clonotype was seen many times. The V gene is TRBV27, the J gene TRBJ2-1; D is possibly TRBD2 (5 bases). The CDR3 is made up of 15 amino acids. Germline V gene data show CDR1 as MNHEY and CDR2 as SMNVEV (reference sequence). V gave up 3 bases and J gave up 3 bases, with 12 bases separating them. CDR3 sequence: CASSFSGSGYNEQFF. The CDR3 DNA sequence: TGTGCCAGCAGTTTTTCGGGGAGTGGCTACAATGAGCAGTTCTTC.

This chain links TRBV6-6 with TRBJ1-1; TRBD1 might be the D (6 bases). There are 13 residues in the CDR3. CDR1 and CDR2 from the germline V gene are MNHNY and SVGAGI (reference sequence). With 2 bases removed from V and 11 bases from J, the gap between germline ends came to 15 bases. CDR3 DNA: TGTGCCAGCAGTTACAGGGACAAGGATGGGGCTTTCTTT. Its translation is CASSYRDKDGAFF.

This clonotype occurred a few times. The chain is built from TRBV29-1 and TRBJ1-1; 7 positions match TRBD1. This CDR3 is built from 13 residues. CDR1 and CDR2 from the germline V gene are SQVTM and ANQGSEA. Trimming removed 6 bases from V and 11 bases from J; junction bases left unmatched: 15. Here the CDR3 reads CSVEDTGDFKAFF. CDR3 DNA sequence: TGCAGCGTCGAGGATACAGGGGACTTCAAGGCTTTCTTT.

In its sample, this clonotype was seen many times. V is TRBV2 and J is TRBJ2-5, with 9 bases identical to TRBD1. The V and J ends lost 5 bases and 5 bases, in that order; junction bases with no gene match: 3. CDR1 and CDR2 (germline): SNHLY, FYNNEI. The CDR3 consists of 13 residues. The CDR3 reads CASSFDRGETQYF. CDR3 nucleotide sequence: TGTGCCAGCAGTTTCGACAGGGGGGAGACCCAGTACTTC.

This chain uses TRBV5-8 with TRBJ2-3; D possibly corresponds to TRBD2 (6 bases). V lost 2 bases and J 3 bases, leaving 16 bases between the germline ends. Germline V gives CDR1 SGHTS, CDR2 YDEGEE. CDR3 length equals 16 residues. CDR3 protein: CASSFKGWRVTDTQYF. DNA for the CDR3: TGTGCCAGCAGCTTTAAGGGATGGAGGGTGACAGATACGCAGTATTTT.

This clonotype was picked up a small number of times. This chain uses TRBV19 with TRBJ1-3; TRBD1 is a possible D gene (5 bases). V shed 4 bases and J shed 0 bases, with 7 bases lying between them. Germline-derived CDR1 and CDR2 are LNHDA and SQIVND (reference sequence). This CDR3 contains 14 residues. This CDR3 reads CASSTGTSGNTIYF. DNA for the CDR3: TGTGCCAGTAGTACCGGGACCTCTGGAAACACCATATATTTT.

This clonotype was observed a handful of times. The chain combines TRBV7-2 with TRBJ2-3, with D unresolved. Between the trimmed V and J ends, which lost 4 bases and 3 bases, there was a span of 14 bases. The CDR3 sequence is 15 residues long. Germline CDR1 SGHTA, CDR2 FQGNSA. The CDR3 bases are TGTGCCAGCAGCTCCTTCTCTCCCGGGACAGATACGCAGTATTTT. Its protein product is CASSSFSPGTDTQYF.

Many counts were recorded for this clonotype. The chain employs TRBV5-1 and TRBJ2-2, with 7 bases aligning to TRBD1. The ends lost 3 bases at V and 5 bases at J; junction bases unmatched: 4. From germline, CDR1 is SGHRS and CDR2 YFSETQ. This CDR3 comprises 14 residues. The CDR3 bases are TGCGCCAGCAGCTGGGGACAGAGTACCGGGGAGCTGTTTTTT. This encodes CASSWGQSTGELFF. The variable domain in full, with the rest retrieved from reference TRBV5-1 and TRBJ2-2, is KAGVTQTPRYLIKTRGQQVTLSCSPISGHRSVSWYQQTPGQGLQFLFEYFSETQRNKGNFPGRFSGRQFSNSRSEMNVSTLELGDSALYLCASSWGQSTGELFFGEGSRLTVL.

The sample holds many counts of this clonotype. The DNA for the CDR3 is TGTGCCTCCCATTCGTCGGCTAGCGGGATGTTATCCTACGAGCAGTACTTC. This gives the protein CASHSSASGMLSYEQYF. This chain uses TRBV6-1 with TRBJ2-7, with 9 bases matching TRBD2. The V segment lost 11 bases and the J segment 1 base; nucleotides outside the gene matches: 18. There are 17 residues in the CDR3. The germline V gene has CDR1 MNHNS and CDR2 SASEGT.

This clonotype was recorded many times. The chain employs TRBV2 and TRBJ2-4; 8 positions match TRBD1. The germline V gene encodes CDR1 SNHLY and CDR2 FYNNEI. The CDR3 extends over 18 amino acids. After removal of 2 bases from V and 0 bases from J, the junction contained 9 bases not matched to a gene. DNA of the CDR3: TGTGCCAGCAGTGAAAGGACAGGGTCCCTCATAGCCAAAAACATTCAGTACTTC. Protein: CASSERTGSLIAKNIQYF.

Many counts were recorded for this clonotype. The J gene is TRBJ2-5, the V gene TRBV7-2; D remains ambiguous. Per germline, CDR1 SGHTA and CDR2 FQGNSA. The CDR3 is 14 residues long. Trimming pared 2 bases from V and 4 bases from J, leaving 11 bases between. The CDR3 spells CASSLPFRRETQYF. CDR3 DNA: TGTGCCAGCAGCTTACCATTCCGGCGAGAGACCCAGTACTTC.

This clonotype was seen a handful of times. The V gene is TRBV19, the J gene TRBJ2-1; 13 bases are a match to TRBD2. V shed 8 bases and J 8 bases; nucleotides not matched to a gene: 9. CDR1 is LNHDA, CDR2 SQIVND, per germline (reference sequence). This CDR3 has 15 amino acids. CDR3 sequence reads: CASGTGTSGADEQFF. DNA of the CDR3: TGTGCCAGTGGTACCGGGACTAGCGGGGCGGATGAGCAGTTCTTC.

For this clonotype: At one of its ends the junction is not consistent with the germline gene, which may arise from a read error. The chain has TRBV19 and TRBJ2-1; D perhaps matches TRBD1 (5 bases). CDR1 and CDR2 (germline): LNHDA, SQIVND (reference sequence). This CDR3 comprises 13 residues. The CDR3 sequence: CASTTMADNVQFF. CDR3 coding DNA: TGTGCCAGTACCACTATGGCGGACAATGTGCAGTTCTTC.

There are many counts of this clonotype. This chain joins TRBV12-3 or TRBV12-4 and TRBJ2-1, with 7 bases fitting TRBD2. V shed 6 bases and J 5 bases; nucleotides not matched to a gene: 13. The CDR3 totals 16 residues. CDR3 nucleotides: TGTGCCAGCAGCCTAACGTCGGGACTACTTAACAATGAGCAGTTCTTC. This sequence encodes CASSLTSGLLNNEQFF.